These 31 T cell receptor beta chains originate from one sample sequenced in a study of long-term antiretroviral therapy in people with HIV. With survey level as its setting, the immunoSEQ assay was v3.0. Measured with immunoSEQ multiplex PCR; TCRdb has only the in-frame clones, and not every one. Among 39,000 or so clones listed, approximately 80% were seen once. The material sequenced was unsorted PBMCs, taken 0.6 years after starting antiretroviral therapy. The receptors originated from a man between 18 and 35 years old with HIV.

The CDR3 spells CATRGQDGEQYF. In DNA form, the CDR3 reads TGTGCCACCAGGGGACAGGATGGGGAGCAGTACTTC. V gene TRBV28 combines with J gene TRBJ2-7, with 8 bases fitting TRBD1. Germline CDR1 and CDR2: MDHEN and SYDVKM. Germline trimming cut 10 bases from V and 7 bases from J; bases unmatched to any gene: 9. The CDR3 runs 12 residues.

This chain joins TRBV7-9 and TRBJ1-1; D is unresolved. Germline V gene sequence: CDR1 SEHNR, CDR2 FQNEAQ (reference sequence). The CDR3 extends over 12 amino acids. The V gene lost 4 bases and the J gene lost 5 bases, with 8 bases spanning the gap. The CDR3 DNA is TGTGCCAGCAGCTGGGGAAATACTGAAGCTTTCTTT. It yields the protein CASSWGNTEAFF.

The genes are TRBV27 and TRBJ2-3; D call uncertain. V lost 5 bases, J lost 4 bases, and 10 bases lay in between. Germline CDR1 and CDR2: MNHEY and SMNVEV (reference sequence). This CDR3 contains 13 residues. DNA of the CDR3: TGTGCCAGCAGTCCGCATGTGTCAGATACGCAGTATTTT. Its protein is CASSPHVSDTQYF.

The CDR3 DNA reads as TGTGCCAGCAGTTTACGGGCCTTCCGGGAGCTGTTTTTT. Residues: CASSLRAFRELFF. The genes are TRBV28 and TRBJ2-2; D is unresolved. This CDR3 spans 13 amino acids. Trimming removed 2 bases from V and 9 bases from J, with 10 bases in between. CDR1 is MDHEN and CDR2 is SYDVKM in the germline V gene.

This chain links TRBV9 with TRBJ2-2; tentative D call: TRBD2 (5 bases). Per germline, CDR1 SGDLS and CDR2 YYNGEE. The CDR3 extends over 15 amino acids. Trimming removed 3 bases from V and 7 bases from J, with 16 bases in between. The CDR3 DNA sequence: TGTGCCAGCAGCGAAAGGTCTGGGAGTGGCGGGGAGCTGTTTTTT. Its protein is CASSERSGSGGELFF.

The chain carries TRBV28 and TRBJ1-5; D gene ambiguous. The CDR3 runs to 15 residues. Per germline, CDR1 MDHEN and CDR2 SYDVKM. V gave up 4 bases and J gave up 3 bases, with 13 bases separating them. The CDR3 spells CASSSPYGPNQPQHF. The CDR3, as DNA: TGTGCCAGCAGTTCCCCGTACGGACCCAATCAGCCCCAGCATTTT.

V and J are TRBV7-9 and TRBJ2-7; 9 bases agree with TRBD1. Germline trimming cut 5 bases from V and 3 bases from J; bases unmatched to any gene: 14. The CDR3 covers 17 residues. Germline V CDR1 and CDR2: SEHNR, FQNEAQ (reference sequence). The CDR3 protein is CASSPGWSGQGNYEQYF. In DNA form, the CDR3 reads TGTGCCAGCAGCCCCGGGTGGTCGGGACAGGGAAACTACGAGCAGTACTTC.

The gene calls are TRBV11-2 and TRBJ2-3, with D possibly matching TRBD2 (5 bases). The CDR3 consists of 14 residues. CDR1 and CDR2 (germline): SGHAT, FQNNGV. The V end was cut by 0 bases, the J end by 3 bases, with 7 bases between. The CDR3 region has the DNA TGTGCCAGCAGCTTAGACGGGATAACAGATACGCAGTATTTT. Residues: CASSLDGITDTQYF. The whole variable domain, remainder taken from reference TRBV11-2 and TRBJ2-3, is EAGVAQSPRYKIIEKRQSVAFWCNPISGHATLYWYQQILGQGPKLLIQFQNNGVVDDSQLPKDRFSAERLKGVDSTLKIQPAKLEDSAVYLCASSLDGITDTQYFGPGTRLTVL.

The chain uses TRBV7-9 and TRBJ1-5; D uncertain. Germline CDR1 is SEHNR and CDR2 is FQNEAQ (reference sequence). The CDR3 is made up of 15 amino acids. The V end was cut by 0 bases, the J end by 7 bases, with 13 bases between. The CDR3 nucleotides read TGTGCCAGCAGCTTAGCGGAAGGGTACGGGCAGCCCCAGCATTTT. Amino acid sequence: CASSLAEGYGQPQHF. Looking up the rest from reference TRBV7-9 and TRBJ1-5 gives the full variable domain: DTGVSQNPRHKITKRGQNVTFRCDPISEHNRLYWYRQTLGQGPEFLTYFQNEAQLEKSRLLSDRFSAERPKGSFSTLEIQRTEQGDSAMYLCASSLAEGYGQPQHFGDGTRLSIL.

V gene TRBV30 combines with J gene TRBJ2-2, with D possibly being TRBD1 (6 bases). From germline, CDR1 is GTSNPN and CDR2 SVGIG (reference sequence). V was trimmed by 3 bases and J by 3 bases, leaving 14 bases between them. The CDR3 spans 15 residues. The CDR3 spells CAWSPTGRDTGELFF. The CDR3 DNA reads TGTGCCTGGAGCCCGACAGGTCGGGACACCGGGGAGCTGTTTTTT.

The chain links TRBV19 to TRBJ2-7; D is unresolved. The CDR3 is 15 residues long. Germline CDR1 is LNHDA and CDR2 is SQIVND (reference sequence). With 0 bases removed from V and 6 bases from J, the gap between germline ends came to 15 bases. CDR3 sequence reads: CASSIDLGAVGEQYF. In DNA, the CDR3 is TGTGCCAGTAGTATAGATCTTGGCGCGGTCGGCGAGCAGTACTTC.

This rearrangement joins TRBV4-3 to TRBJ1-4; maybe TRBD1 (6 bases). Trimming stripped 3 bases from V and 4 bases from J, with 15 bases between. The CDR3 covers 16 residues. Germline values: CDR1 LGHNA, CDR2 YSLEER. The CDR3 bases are TGCGCCAGCAGCCATCAGGGGCAGGGAGGTAATGAAAAACTGTTTTTT. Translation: CASSHQGQGGNEKLFF.

CDR3 in amino acids: CASSLGGSHGYTF. The CDR3 bases are TGTGCCAGCAGTTTGGGGGGATCCCATGGCTACACCTTC. The chain links TRBV27 to TRBJ1-2; the D gene is possibly TRBD1 (5 bases). The CDR3 covers 13 residues. Deletions cut 3 bases from V and 6 bases from J, with 11 bases between. Germline V gene data show CDR1 as MNHEY and CDR2 as SMNVEV (reference sequence).

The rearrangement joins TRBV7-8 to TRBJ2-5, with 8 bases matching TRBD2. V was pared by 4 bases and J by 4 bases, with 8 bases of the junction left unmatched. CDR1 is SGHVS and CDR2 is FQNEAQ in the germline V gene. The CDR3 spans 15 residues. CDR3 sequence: CASSSGRAARETQYF. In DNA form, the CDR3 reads TGTGCCAGCAGCTCCGGGAGGGCCGCGAGAGAGACCCAGTACTTC.

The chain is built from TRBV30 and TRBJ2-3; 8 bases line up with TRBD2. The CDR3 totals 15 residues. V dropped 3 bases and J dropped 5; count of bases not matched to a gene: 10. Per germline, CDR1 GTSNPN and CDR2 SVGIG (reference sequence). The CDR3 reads CAWSGWREVGDTQYF. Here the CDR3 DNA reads TGTGCCTGGAGCGGGTGGCGGGAGGTCGGAGATACGCAGTATTTT.

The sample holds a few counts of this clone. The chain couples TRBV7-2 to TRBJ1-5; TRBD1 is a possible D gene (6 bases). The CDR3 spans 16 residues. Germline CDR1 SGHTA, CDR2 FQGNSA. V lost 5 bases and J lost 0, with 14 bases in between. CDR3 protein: CASSRVGGSSNQPQHF. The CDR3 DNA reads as TGTGCCAGCAGCCGGGTGGGGGGCAGTAGCAATCAGCCCCAGCATTTT. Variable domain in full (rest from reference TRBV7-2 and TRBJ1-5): GAGVSQSPSNKVTEKGKDVELRCDPISGHTALYWYRQSLGQGLEFLIYFQGNSAPDKSGLPSDRFSAERTGGSVSTLTIQRTQQEDSAVYLCASSRVGGSSNQPQHFGDGTRLSIL.

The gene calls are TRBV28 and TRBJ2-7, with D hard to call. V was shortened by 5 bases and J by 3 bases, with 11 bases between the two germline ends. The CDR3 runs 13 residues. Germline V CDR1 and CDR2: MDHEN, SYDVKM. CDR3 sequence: CASSPPVVYEQYF. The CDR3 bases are TGTGCCAGCAGTCCGCCCGTAGTCTACGAGCAGTACTTC.

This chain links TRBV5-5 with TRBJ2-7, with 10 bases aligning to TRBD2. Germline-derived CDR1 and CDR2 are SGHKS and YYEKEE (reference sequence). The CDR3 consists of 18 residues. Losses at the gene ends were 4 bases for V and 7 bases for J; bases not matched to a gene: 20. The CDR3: CASSPGVPGLAASLEQYF. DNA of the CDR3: TGTGCCAGCAGCCCTGGAGTCCCCGGACTAGCGGCCTCTTTGGAGCAGTACTTC.

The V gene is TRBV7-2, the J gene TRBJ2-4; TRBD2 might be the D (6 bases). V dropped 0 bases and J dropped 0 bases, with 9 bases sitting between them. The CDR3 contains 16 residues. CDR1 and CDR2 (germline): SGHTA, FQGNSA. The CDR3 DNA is TGTGCCAGCAGCTTAGCTAGCGGAAAAGCCAAAAACATTCAGTACTTC. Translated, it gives CASSLASGKAKNIQYF. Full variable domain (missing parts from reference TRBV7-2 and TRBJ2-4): GAGVSQSPSNKVTEKGKDVELRCDPISGHTALYWYRQSLGQGLEFLIYFQGNSAPDKSGLPSDRFSAERTGGSVSTLTIQRTQQEDSAVYLCASSLASGKAKNIQYFGAGTRLSVL.

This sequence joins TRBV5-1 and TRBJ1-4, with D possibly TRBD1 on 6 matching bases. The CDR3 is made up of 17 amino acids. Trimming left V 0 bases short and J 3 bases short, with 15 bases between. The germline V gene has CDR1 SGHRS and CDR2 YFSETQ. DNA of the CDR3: TGCGCCAGCAGCTTGGGGGACATCGGCGGGGCTAATGAAAAACTGTTTTTT. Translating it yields CASSLGDIGGANEKLFF.

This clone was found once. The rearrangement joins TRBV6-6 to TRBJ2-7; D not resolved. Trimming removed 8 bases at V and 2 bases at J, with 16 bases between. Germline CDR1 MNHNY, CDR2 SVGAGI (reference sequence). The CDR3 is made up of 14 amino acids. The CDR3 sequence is CASHLGGRTYEQYF. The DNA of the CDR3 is TGTGCCAGCCACTTGGGCGGCCGCACCTACGAGCAGTACTTC.

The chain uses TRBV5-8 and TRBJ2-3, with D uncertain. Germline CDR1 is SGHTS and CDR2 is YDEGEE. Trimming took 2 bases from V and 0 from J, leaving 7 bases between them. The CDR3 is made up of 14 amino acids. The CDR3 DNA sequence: TGTGCCAGCAGCTTTTTGGGTAGCACAGATACGCAGTATTTT. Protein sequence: CASSFLGSTDTQYF.

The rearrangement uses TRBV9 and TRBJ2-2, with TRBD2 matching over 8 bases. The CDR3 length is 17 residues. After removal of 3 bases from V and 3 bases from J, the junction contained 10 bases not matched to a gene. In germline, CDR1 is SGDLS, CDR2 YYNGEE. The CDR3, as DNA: TGTGCCAGCAGCGCGGGGGGGGCATCGGTGGACACCGGGGAGCTGTTTTTT. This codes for CASSAGGASVDTGELFF.

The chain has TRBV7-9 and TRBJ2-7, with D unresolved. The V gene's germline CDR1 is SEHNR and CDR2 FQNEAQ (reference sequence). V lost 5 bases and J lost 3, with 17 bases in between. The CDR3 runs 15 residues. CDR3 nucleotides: TGTGCCAGCAGCCCAGCGAACGGGCACAACTACGAGCAGTACTTC. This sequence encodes CASSPANGHNYEQYF.

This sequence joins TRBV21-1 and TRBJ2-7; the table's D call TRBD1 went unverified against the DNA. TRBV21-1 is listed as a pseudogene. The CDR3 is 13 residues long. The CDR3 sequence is CASGHRAPYEQYF. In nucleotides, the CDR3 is TGTGCCAGCGGACACAGGGCCCCCTACGAGCAGTACTTC.

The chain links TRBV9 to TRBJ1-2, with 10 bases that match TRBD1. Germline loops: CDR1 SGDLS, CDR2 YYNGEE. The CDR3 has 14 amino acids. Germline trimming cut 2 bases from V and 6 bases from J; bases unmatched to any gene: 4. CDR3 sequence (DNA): TGTGCCAGCAGCGTGGACAGGGGGGTGAATGGCTACACCTTC. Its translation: CASSVDRGVNGYTF.

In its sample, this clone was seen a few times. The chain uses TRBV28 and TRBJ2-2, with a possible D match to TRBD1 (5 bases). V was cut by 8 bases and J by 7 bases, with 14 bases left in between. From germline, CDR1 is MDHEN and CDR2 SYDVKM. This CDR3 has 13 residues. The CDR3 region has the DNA TGTGCCAGCGGTTCAGGGTCGGGCGGGGAGCTGTTTTTT. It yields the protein CASGSGSGGELFF.

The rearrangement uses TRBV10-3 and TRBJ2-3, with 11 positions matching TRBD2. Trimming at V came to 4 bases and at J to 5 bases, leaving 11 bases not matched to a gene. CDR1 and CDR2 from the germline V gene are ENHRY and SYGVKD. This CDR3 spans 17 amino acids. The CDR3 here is CAISGPLAGGEEDTQYF. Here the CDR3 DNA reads TGTGCCATCAGTGGGCCCTTAGCGGGAGGGGAGGAAGATACGCAGTATTTT.

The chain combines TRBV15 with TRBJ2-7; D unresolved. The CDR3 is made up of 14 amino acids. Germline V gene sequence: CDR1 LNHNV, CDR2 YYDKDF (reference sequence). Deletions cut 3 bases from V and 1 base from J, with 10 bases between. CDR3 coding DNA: TGTGCCACCAGCAGTTCTCCCGAATCCTACGAGCAGTACTTC. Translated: CATSSSPESYEQYF.

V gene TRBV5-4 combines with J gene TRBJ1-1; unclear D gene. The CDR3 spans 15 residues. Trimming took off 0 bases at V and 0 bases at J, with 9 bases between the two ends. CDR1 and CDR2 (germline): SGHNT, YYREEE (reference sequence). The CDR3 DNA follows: TGTGCCAGCAGCTTGGGGTCCAGTATGAACACTGAAGCTTTCTTT. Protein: CASSLGSSMNTEAFF.

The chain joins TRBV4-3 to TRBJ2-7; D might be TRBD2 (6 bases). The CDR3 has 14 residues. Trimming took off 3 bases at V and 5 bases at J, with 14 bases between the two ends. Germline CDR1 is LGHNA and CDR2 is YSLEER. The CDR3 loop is CASSQGDGSNEQYF. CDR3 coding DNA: TGCGCCAGCAGCCAGGGCGACGGGAGCAACGAGCAGTACTTC.